This note documents a single TCR beta chain sequence. Deletions cut 0 bases from V and 1 base from J, with 9 bases between. Per the germline V gene, CDR1 is SGHRS and CDR2 is YFSETQ. The CDR3 length is 15 residues. Methods used by the authors: Reference gene primer amplification gave estimated nucleated cell counts. The method was immunoSEQ multiplex PCR; TCRdb's version includes in-frame clones alone and lacks a portion of them. For V, J and clone size, that table is used; D and trimming come from the DNA. The sample carries about 410,000 clones, about 91% recorded once. This specimen comes from a study of blood T cell repertoires in COVID-19. About the study: Acute-phase and convalescent COVID-19 samples originated in the United States, Italy and Spain. In each case, the material was cDNA or gDNA derived from T cells, B-cell-depleted T cells, or PBMCs.

Followed longitudinally, the Seattle patients had been enrolled during active infection. Sequencing input: peripheral blood. This receptor was taken from a woman aged 35 to 49 with COVID-19, enrolled during active disease. The rearrangement joins TRBV5-1 to TRBJ2-3; D remains unclear. The CDR3 region is CASSLAGRRTDTQYF. The CDR3 DNA reads TGCGCCAGCAGCTTGGCAGGCAGGCGCACAGATACGCAGTATTTT. Based on the CDR3 plus reference TRBV5-1 and TRBJ2-3, the full variable domain is KAGVTQTPRYLIKTRGQQVTLSCSPISGHRSVSWYQQTPGQGLQFLFEYFSETQRNKGNFPGRFSGRQFSNSRSEMNVSTLELGDSALYLCASSLAGRRTDTQYFGPGTRLTVL.